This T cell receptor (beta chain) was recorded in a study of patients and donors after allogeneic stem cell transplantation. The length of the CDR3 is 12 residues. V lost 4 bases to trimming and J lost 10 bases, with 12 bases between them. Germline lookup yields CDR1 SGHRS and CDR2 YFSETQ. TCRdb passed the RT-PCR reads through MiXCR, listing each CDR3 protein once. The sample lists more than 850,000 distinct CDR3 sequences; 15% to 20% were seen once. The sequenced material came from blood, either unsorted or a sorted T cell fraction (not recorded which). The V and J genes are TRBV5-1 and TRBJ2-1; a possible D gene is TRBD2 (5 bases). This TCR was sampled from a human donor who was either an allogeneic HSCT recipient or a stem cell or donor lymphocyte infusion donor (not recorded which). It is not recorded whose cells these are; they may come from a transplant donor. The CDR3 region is CASSPRRAEQFF. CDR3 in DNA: TGCGCCAGCAGCCCTCGGCGGGCAGAGCAGTTCTTC.